The source of this T cell receptor (beta chain) is a study of response to subunit inactivated influenza vaccine. Points from the study as a whole: Authors suggested each seasonal influenza vaccination recruits few new T cells.

TCRdb passed the RT-PCR reads through MiXCR, listing each CDR3 protein once. The sample includes about 620,000 distinct CDR3 sequences, 10% to 12% of them seen just once. There are a few counts of this clonotype. The antigen remains undetermined. These data are also associated with another study on T cells expressing NK-cell markers. That study reports: A 5'RACE template switching approach incorporating UMIs was used to make TCR beta cDNA. Cells sorted as CD3+CD56+NKG2C+, CD3+CD56+NKG2C- and CD3+CD56-NKG2C+ T cells supplied the TCR beta repertoires.

The TCR sequence derives from a man aged 45-65 years who received an inactivated influenza vaccine. This specimen was PBMCs from blood, taken on the day of vaccination.

For the CDR3, the DNA is TGTGCCAGCAGCCGGGTCGGGGAGACCCAGTACTTC. Encoded protein: CASSRVGETQYF. This chain links TRBV5-5 with TRBJ2-5; D is unclear. Germline CDR1 reads SGHKS; CDR2 reads YYEKEE (reference sequence). Trimming took off 4 bases at V and 5 bases at J, with 9 bases between the two ends. The length of the CDR3 is 12 residues.